Below are 21 T cell receptor beta chains sequenced from a single sample in a study of T cells in Graves' hyperthyroidism and ophthalmopathy. RNA transcripts were the template for amplifying TCR beta CDR3 regions. HTBI primers were the set used in a first-round RT-PCR of the TCR CDR3. TCRdb used MiXCR to reprocess the multiplex PCR reads, holding one entry per CDR3 protein. The table records about 840,000 distinct CDR3 sequences, 38% of them present only once. The specimen was blood. The origin of the receptors is a man younger than 35 with Graves' hyperthyroidism.

V usage is TRBV14 and J usage is TRBJ1-1; 7 bases fit TRBD1. The CDR3 contains 15 residues. Per the germline V gene, CDR1 is SGHDN and CDR2 is FVKESK. J lost 7 bases, V lost 1 base, and 9 bases had no gene match. CDR3 in amino acids: CASSQGQGGGVEAFF. The CDR3, as DNA: TGTGCCAGCAGCCAAGGCCAGGGAGGGGGCGTTGAAGCTTTCTTT.

This clonotype was detected many times. The rearrangement joins TRBV10-2 to TRBJ1-5, with D tentatively TRBD1 (5 bases). Trimming stripped 8 bases from V and 4 bases from J, with 12 bases between. In germline, CDR1 is WSHSY, CDR2 SAAADI. The CDR3 contains 13 residues. CDR3 protein: CASALGVNQPQHF. For the CDR3, the DNA is TGCGCCAGCGCTCTGGGGGTTAATCAGCCCCAGCATTTT.

The chain recombines TRBV10-3 with TRBJ2-5, with 8 bases matching TRBD1. With 2 bases clipped from V and 5 bases from J, the junction kept 4 bases outside the gene matches. CDR3 length: 14 amino acids. Germline values: CDR1 ENHRY, CDR2 SYGVKD. As DNA, the CDR3 is TGTGCCATCAGTGAGACGGGACAGGCGGAGACCCAGTACTTC. This encodes CAISETGQAETQYF.

This clonotype was recorded only once. The chain carries TRBV2 and TRBJ1-2, with 7 nucleotides matching TRBD1. Germline values: CDR1 SNHLY, CDR2 FYNNEI. This CDR3 comprises 15 residues. V lost 4 bases, J lost 2 bases, and 7 bases stayed unmatched. CDR3 sequence reads: CASSVAGTANYGYTF. DNA of the CDR3: TGTGCCAGCAGTGTGGCCGGGACAGCAAACTATGGCTACACCTTC.

As for this clonotype: Its ends do not fully match the called genes, so a read error is possible. This chain links TRBV10-3 with TRBJ2-7; D remains ambiguous. The germline gives CDR1 ENHRY, CDR2 SYGVKD. This CDR3 is built from 15 residues. CDR3 amino acids: CASSEFGSISYEQYF. The DNA for the CDR3 is TGTGCCAGCAGTGAATTTGGATCCATCTCCTACGAGCAGTACTTC.

The rearrangement links TRBV4-1 to TRBJ2-7; no clear D gene. Looked up from germline, CDR1 is MGHRA and CDR2 is YSYEKL. Trimming cost V 3 bases and J 5 bases, with 17 bases left between them. The CDR3 consists of 15 residues. CDR3 residues: CASSQPPRGIHEQYF. CDR3 nucleotide sequence: TGCGCCAGCAGCCAGCCCCCGCGTGGGATCCACGAGCAGTACTTC.

In its sample, this clonotype was seen a few times. The chain links TRBV11-1 to TRBJ2-7, with TRBD1 identical over 8 bases. CDR1 is SGHAT, CDR2 FQDESV, per germline (reference sequence). V lost 3 bases to trimming and J lost 2 bases; unmatched junction nucleotides: 6. The CDR3 is 15 amino acids. This CDR3 reads CASSFVGTGAYEQYF. The CDR3 DNA follows: TGTGCCAGCAGCTTCGTGGGGACAGGAGCCTACGAGCAGTACTTC.

In this sample, this clonotype turned up many times. The V and J genes are TRBV29-1 and TRBJ1-1; 11 positions match TRBD1. The CDR3 sequence is 12 residues long. V was pared by 7 bases and J by 11 bases, with 9 bases of the junction left unmatched. CDR1 is SQVTM and CDR2 is ANQGSEA in the germline V gene. CDR3 DNA sequence: TGCAGCGGCGGACAGGGGGCGCGTTGGGCTTTCTTT. Translation gives CSGGQGARWAFF.

Remarks on this clonotype: Germline is not matched at one junction end, which may reflect a read error. V gene TRBV19 combines with J gene TRBJ1-1; maybe TRBD1 (5 bases). Germline lookup yields CDR1 LNHDA and CDR2 SQIVND (reference sequence). This CDR3 spans 15 amino acids. CDR3: CASSINSGTVSETFF. CDR3 coding DNA: TGTGCCAGTAGTATAAACTCAGGGACTGTCTCTGAAACTTTCTTT. The full variable domain, with the rest looked up from reference TRBV19 and TRBJ1-1, is DGGITQSPKYLFRKEGQNVTLSCEQNLNHDAMYWYRQDPGQGLRLIYYSQIVNDFQKGDIAEGYSVSREKKESFPLTVTSAQKNPTAFYLCASSINSGTVSETFFGQGTRLTVV.

Remarks on this clonotype: One end of the junction does not line up with germline, which may come from a read error. V and J are TRBV19 and TRBJ2-7; 8 nucleotides match TRBD1. In germline, CDR1 is LNHDA, CDR2 SQIVND (reference sequence). The CDR3 spans 15 residues. The CDR3 DNA follows: TGTGCCAGTAGTCTAGACAGGGGTCTCGCCTACGAGCAGTACTTC. Amino acids: CASSLDRGLAYEQYF.

This clonotype was found a few times. This sequence joins TRBV7-9 and TRBJ2-5; no clear D gene. Germline V CDR1 and CDR2: SEHNR, FQNEAQ (reference sequence). Trimming took 4 bases from V and 3 from J, leaving 12 bases between them. The CDR3 runs to 14 residues. The CDR3 reads CASSSTREKETQYF. DNA for the CDR3: TGTGCCAGCAGCTCCACAAGGGAAAAAGAGACCCAGTACTTC.

V is TRBV11-3 and J is TRBJ2-5, with a possible D match to TRBD1 (6 bases). V gave up 4 bases and J gave up 5 bases, with 14 bases separating them. This CDR3 contains 14 residues. Per the germline V gene, CDR1 is SGHNT and CDR2 is YENEEA. CDR3 coding DNA: TGTGCCAGCAGCTCAACAGGGATAGATGAGACCCAGTACTTC. Translating gives CASSSTGIDETQYF.

This rearrangement joins TRBV28 to TRBJ1-1; 9 nucleotides align to TRBD1. Germline V gives CDR1 MDHEN, CDR2 SYDVKM. V was pared by 6 bases and J by 6 bases, with 2 bases of the junction left unmatched. The CDR3 has 12 amino acids. CDR3 nucleotide sequence: TGTGCCAGCAGGGGACAGGGATCTGAAGCTTTCTTT. Its translation: CASRGQGSEAFF.

In its sample, this clonotype was seen a few times. The chain uses TRBV2 and TRBJ1-1, with 10 nucleotides matching TRBD1. After removal of 4 bases from V and 9 bases from J, the junction contained 5 bases not matched to a gene. This CDR3 contains 13 residues. Germline V gene lookup returns CDR1 SNHLY and CDR2 FYNNEI. CDR3 region: CASSVGQGGKAFF. The CDR3 DNA sequence: TGTGCCAGCAGTGTAGGACAGGGGGGGAAAGCTTTCTTT.

As concerns this clonotype: A clone one base away is much larger, so this may be a read error. The chain carries TRBV4-3 and TRBJ2-5; D is perhaps TRBD1 (6 bases). This CDR3 comprises 14 residues. Germline assignment: CDR1 LGHNA and CDR2 YSLEER. CDR3: CASSQDDRRETRYF. The DNA for the CDR3 is TGCGCCAGCAGCCAAGATGACAGGCGAGAGACCCGGTACTTC.

This clonotype has just a few counts. The chain carries TRBV10-3 and TRBJ1-6; 9 nucleotides align to TRBD1. Germline loops: CDR1 ENHRY, CDR2 SYGVKD. V trimming: 10 bases; J trimming: 9 bases; junction bases outside the gene matches: 16. The CDR3 is 16 amino acids. The CDR3 DNA sequence: TGTGCCAGCAGCCAGGACTACACAGGGGGCTCTTCACCCCTCCACTTT. Translation: CASSQDYTGGSSPLHF.

This clonotype was detected ten times or more. This sequence joins TRBV10-3 and TRBJ2-2; D perhaps matches TRBD2 (5 bases). The germline V and J ends were trimmed by 2 bases and 3 bases, with 7 bases remaining between them. The CDR3 runs 14 residues. Germline CDR1 reads ENHRY; CDR2 reads SYGVKD. Written as DNA, the CDR3 is TGTGCCATCAGTGAGCGGGGAGACACCGGGGAGCTGTTTTTT. Encoded protein: CAISERGDTGELFF.

The CDR3 sequence: CASRTGPEGTEAFF. In DNA form, the CDR3 reads TGTGCCAGCAGGACGGGCCCCGAGGGCACTGAAGCTTTCTTT. The chain links TRBV12-3 or TRBV12-4 to TRBJ1-1; no clear D gene. Trimming stripped 6 bases from V and 4 bases from J, with 15 bases between. This CDR3 spans 14 amino acids.

In the case of this clonotype: Compared with germline, one end of the junction differs, possibly owing to a read error. The V gene is TRBV5-5, the J gene TRBJ1-5; the D is unclear. From germline, CDR1 is SGHKS and CDR2 YYEKEE (reference sequence). CDR3 length: 16 residues. DNA of the CDR3: TGTGCCAGCGGCTTGGGAGGGTTGGGAGTGGTTCAGCCCCAGCATTTT. The encoded protein is CASGLGGLGVVQPQHF.

The chain links TRBV5-1 to TRBJ1-1; 9 positions agree with TRBD1. Germline-derived CDR1 and CDR2 are SGHRS and YFSETQ. V was clipped by 2 bases and J by 9 bases; unmatched bases: 8. This CDR3 is built from 14 residues. CDR3 nucleotide sequence: TGCGCCAGCAGCTTAGGGACAGGGATAACTAAAGCTTTCTTT. Translation: CASSLGTGITKAFF.

This clonotype was detected only a few times. This chain links TRBV5-1 with TRBJ2-7; no clear D gene. Germline assignment: CDR1 SGHRS and CDR2 YFSETQ. Trimming took 4 bases from V and 0 from J, leaving 11 bases between them. This CDR3 has 14 amino acids. DNA for the CDR3: TGCGCCAGCAGCCCGGTCCAGAGCTCCTACGAGCAGTACTTC. Translation: CASSPVQSSYEQYF.